This T cell receptor beta chain was retrieved from a study of response to subunit inactivated influenza vaccine (dated by TCRdb to 2016 to 2019). Background on the whole study: The study used deep quantitative T cell receptor repertoire profiling to track responses to a trivalent subunit inactivated influenza vaccine.

A note on this clonotype: Its binding antigen is unknown. No clone much larger than this one lies a single base away; base qualities are absent.

V and J lose 1 base and 1 base, and a span of 14 bases separates them. The CDR3 runs 17 amino acids, cysteine and phenylalanine included. This entry keeps only the CDR3 DNA: 51 bases, framed from base 1. The germline V gene gives CDR1 as SGHVS and CDR2 as FQNEAQ. The library came from RT-PCR. Sequencing took place on an Illumina HiSeq 2500. TCRdb handled the public reads itself, with Q25 trimming in fastp and clone calling in MiXCR, and kept productive beta chains. CDR3 protein sequences are deduplicated, and each keeps its most common genes and DNA. The sample includes roughly 700,000 distinct CDR3 sequences, with approximately 15% observed a single time. The ten largest account for 5.5% to 8% of the sample. Study-wide findings and limitations: It was suggested by the authors that each seasonal influenza vaccination may recruit only a limited number of new T cells.

The chain is encoded by TRBV7-8 joined to TRBJ1-3; the best D guess is TRBD1, with 6 bases matching. Specimen: PBMCs from blood, collected less than 15 days before vaccination. The TCR originated in a man aged 50 to 59 who received an inactivated influenza vaccine. Donor details come from another sample of the same person, matched by shared clones. The CDR3 has the sequence CASSLGAGTTSGNTIYF. The nucleotides read TGTGCCAGCAGCTTAGGAGCCGGGACAACTTCTGGAAACACCATATATTTT.